This T cell receptor (beta chain) was documented in a study of OX40 agonist ivuxolimab in advanced cancers. In the case of this clone: What it binds is unknown.

Overall study findings and caveats: Expanded clones tended on average to be more numerous among CD8+ T cells than CD4+.

The assay was immunoSEQ multiplex PCR, and TCRdb's table has in-frame clones only and misses some. This table has tens of thousands of clones, 80% to 90% appearing once. Germline V CDR1 and CDR2: SGHVS, FQNEAQ. J gave up 1 base and V 3 bases, and 8 bases lay outside the gene matches. This CDR3 contains 17 residues. The receptor was isolated from an adult with an advanced solid tumor such as melanoma, head and neck, liver or kidney cancer. The chain carries TRBV7-8 and TRBJ1-2; 10 positions agree with TRBD1. Sequenced material: CD4+ or CD8+ T cells sorted from blood, taken in a trial of the OX40 agonist ivuxolimab. The DNA for the CDR3 is TGTGCCAGCAGCTTCGAGACAGGGGGCATGATTAACTATGGCTACACCTTC. It specifies CASSFETGGMINYGYTF.